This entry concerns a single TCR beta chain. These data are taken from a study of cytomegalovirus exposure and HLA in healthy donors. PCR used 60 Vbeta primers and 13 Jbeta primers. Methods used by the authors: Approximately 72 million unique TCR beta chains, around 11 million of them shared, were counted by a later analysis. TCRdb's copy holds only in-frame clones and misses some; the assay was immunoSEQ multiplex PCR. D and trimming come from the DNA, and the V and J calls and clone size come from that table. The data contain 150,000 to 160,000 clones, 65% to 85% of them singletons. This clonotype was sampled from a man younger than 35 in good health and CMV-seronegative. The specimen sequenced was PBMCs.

CDR3 DNA sequence: TGTGCCAGCAGTAGTACGGGGGGCCACCAAGAGACCCAGTACTTC. Protein: CASSSTGGHQETQYF. The V gene is TRBV6-5, the J gene TRBJ2-5; maybe TRBD2 (7 bases). V lost 5 bases and J 0 bases, leaving 13 bases between the germline ends. The germline CDR1 and CDR2 sequences are MNHEY and SVGAGI. There are 15 residues in the CDR3.